One sample yielded the 5 T cell receptor beta chains listed below, sequenced in a study of chemoradiotherapy in HPV16-positive cancers. Measured with immunoSEQ multiplex PCR; TCRdb has only the in-frame clones, and not every one. Here the sample spans approximately 480 clones, approximately 92% being singletons. The specimen comprised tumor tissue, sampled from a patient who underwent chemoradiotherapy. These receptors came from a human donor with HPV-associated anogenital cancer.

The V call is TRBV4-2, the J call TRBJ2-3; 8 bases are a match to TRBD2. This CDR3 is 16 amino acids long. V was clipped by 1 base and J by 2 bases; unmatched bases: 5. Germline V lookup: CDR1 LGHNA, CDR2 YNFKEQ. CDR3 in amino acids: CASSQAAGGHTDTQYF. CDR3 nucleotides: TGTGCCAGCAGCCAAGCCGCGGGGGGACACACAGATACGCAGTATTTT.

This rearrangement joins TRBV30 to TRBJ1-6; no clear D gene. Per the germline V gene, CDR1 is GTSNPN and CDR2 is SVGIG (reference sequence). This CDR3 contains 13 residues. Between the trimmed V and J ends, which lost 3 bases and 7 bases, there was a span of 10 bases. This CDR3 reads CAWRKAANSPLHF. The DNA for the CDR3 is TGTGCCTGGAGAAAGGCCGCGAATTCACCCCTCCACTTT.

The genes are TRBV27 and TRBJ1-4, with D perhaps matching TRBD1 (5 bases). V was trimmed by 7 bases and J by 8 bases, leaving 17 bases between them. The CDR3 spans 14 residues. From germline, CDR1 is MNHEY and CDR2 SMNVEV (reference sequence). In nucleotides, the CDR3 is TGTGCCAGCAAACCGACAGTGGAGAAGGAAAAACTGTTTTTT. Amino acid sequence: CASKPTVEKEKLFF.

The chain uses TRBV5-1 and TRBJ1-1; D unclear. V lost 0 bases and J lost 3, with 6 bases in between. The germline V gene encodes CDR1 SGHRS and CDR2 YFSETQ. The CDR3 runs 13 residues. DNA of the CDR3: TGCGCCAGCAGCTTGGGGGAATACACTGAAGCTTTCTTT. Encoded protein: CASSLGEYTEAFF.

This rearrangement joins TRBV5-1 to TRBJ1-3, with 7 bases lining up with TRBD1. This CDR3 spans 15 amino acids. Looked up from germline, CDR1 is SGHRS and CDR2 is YFSETQ. V was pared by 4 bases and J by 7 bases, with 11 bases of the junction left unmatched. In DNA, the CDR3 is TGCGCCAGCAGCGGACGGACAGGAGGACAGAACACCATATATTTT. It encodes CASSGRTGGQNTIYF.